This T cell receptor beta chain was identified during a study of T cell responses to AZD1222 COVID-19 vaccine. Study results and limitations: Donors skewed white British and female; clonal diversity was possibly underestimated. AZD1222 recipients seropositive at baseline numbered only six or seven.

Germline CDR1 reads SGHRS; CDR2 reads YFSETQ. V dropped 4 bases and J dropped 4; count of bases not matched to a gene: 8. This CDR3 is 16 amino acids long. Second-dose intervals of approximately 4 or approximately 12 weeks were pooled. Generated by immunoSEQ multiplex PCR, the TCRdb table keeps only in-frame clones and is missing some. The data contain about 72,000 clones, about 89% of them singletons. Concerning this clone: Its specificity is unknown.

This chain links TRBV5-1 with TRBJ2-1; 10 nucleotides agree with TRBD2. Sequenced material: peripheral blood, taken 28 days after the second AZD1222 dose. The receptor was derived from an adult who received the AZD1222 COVID-19 vaccine. The chain's CDR3 is CASSQRGLATYNEQFF. CDR3 nucleotide sequence: TGCGCCAGCAGCCAGAGGGGACTAGCGACATACAATGAGCAGTTCTTC.